These 17 T cell receptor beta chains were sequenced from one sample in a study of post-analysis software for immune sequencing data. Study results and limitations: Relative to controls, patients had 4 or 5 TRBV segments at higher frequency, with TRBV5-6, TRBV5-1 and TRBV20-1 among these.

For these receptors, no antigen is known. Unique molecular identifiers were present in the TCR beta cDNA libraries. MiXCR was run by TCRdb on the PCR reads, yielding one entry per CDR3 protein. Among hundreds of thousands of distinct CDR3 sequences listed, around 64% were seen once. The source material was blood. The receptors originated from a girl aged 2 to 9 with multiple sclerosis.

This rearrangement joins TRBV12-3 or TRBV12-4 to TRBJ1-1; D is unclear. There are 13 residues in the CDR3. V was pared by 1 base and J by 7 bases, with 10 bases between. This CDR3 reads CASSLGWEDEAFF. The CDR3 DNA reads as TGTGCCAGCAGTTTAGGGTGGGAGGATGAAGCTTTCTTT.

This clonotype was picked up one time. CDR3 protein: CASSQSGLAGGIRSYNEQFF. The CDR3 DNA reads TGCGCCAGCAGCCAATCGGGACTAGCGGGAGGGATAAGGTCCTACAATGAGCAGTTCTTC. The V and J genes are TRBV4-1 and TRBJ2-1; TRBD2 aligns across 16 bases. The germline CDR1 and CDR2 sequences are MGHRA and YSYEKL. The CDR3 covers 20 residues. With V trimmed by 2 bases and J by 1 base, 8 bases remained unmatched.

This chain joins TRBV4-3 and TRBJ2-3; D gene uncertain. The V gene lost 1 base and the J gene lost 0 bases, with 8 bases spanning the gap. CDR1 and CDR2 (germline): LGHNA, YSLEER. The CDR3 sequence is 15 residues long. The CDR3 is CASSQGWSSTDTQYF. CDR3 DNA sequence: TGCGCCAGCAGCCAAGGGTGGAGTAGCACAGATACGCAGTATTTT.

This clonotype was observed a handful of times. The rearrangement links TRBV21-1 to TRBJ2-1; the DNA was not used to check the table's D call, TRBD2. TRBV21-1 is given as a pseudogene. There are 18 residues in the CDR3. Written as DNA, the CDR3 is TGTGCTAGCAGCAAAGGGAGGGCAAGGTTGAAACTTCACAATGGGCAGTTCTTC. Translation: CASSKGRARLKLHNGQFF.

The chain joins TRBV12-3 or TRBV12-4 to TRBJ2-1, with no clear D. The CDR3 contains 16 residues. Trimming removed 5 bases at V and 1 base at J, with 15 bases between. The CDR3 here is CASSQAARNSYNEQFF. CDR3 in DNA: TGTGCCAGCAGTCAGGCAGCCCGTAATTCCTACAATGAGCAGTTCTTC.

The chain joins TRBV3-1 to TRBJ1-2, with a possible D match to TRBD1 (5 bases). The V end was cut by 5 bases, the J end by 4 bases, with 17 bases between. The CDR3 length is 15 residues. CDR1 is LGHDT, CDR2 YNNKEL, per germline (reference sequence). The CDR3 protein is CASSFDSQGGYGYTF. The CDR3 DNA reads TGTGCCAGCAGCTTCGACAGCCAAGGCGGCTATGGCTACACCTTC.

The rearrangement uses TRBV2 and TRBJ2-1; D remains unclear. Deletions cut 11 bases from V and 7 bases from J, with 6 bases between. Looked up from germline, CDR1 is SNHLY and CDR2 is FYNNEI. The CDR3 spans 9 residues. The DNA for the CDR3 is TGTGCCGTTCGGAATGAGCAGTTCTTC. It codes for CAVRNEQFF.

V is TRBV12-3 or TRBV12-4 and J is TRBJ1-5; TRBD1 aligns across 7 bases. The V segment lost 0 bases and the J segment 6 bases; nucleotides outside the gene matches: 2. The length of the CDR3 is 14 residues. The CDR3 loop is CASSLAGGTQPQHF. The CDR3 region has the DNA TGTGCCAGCAGTTTAGCAGGGGGCACTCAGCCCCAGCATTTT.

This rearrangement joins TRBV20-1 to TRBJ1-5; tentatively, D is TRBD1 (6 bases). CDR1 is DFQATT, CDR2 SNEGSKA, per germline (reference sequence). V gave up 3 bases and J gave up 1 base, with 13 bases separating them. The CDR3 has 15 amino acids. The CDR3 DNA is TGCAGTGCTAGTAAAGGGGGGGCAAGCAATCAGCCCCAGCATTTT. Its translation is CSASKGGASNQPQHF.

This clonotype was seen only a few times. The chain has TRBV14 and TRBJ2-5; D remains unclear. This CDR3 contains 11 residues. CDR1 and CDR2 from the germline V gene are SGHDN and FVKESK. Between the trimmed V and J ends, which lost 1 base and 7 bases, there was a span of 4 bases. Here the CDR3 DNA reads TGTGCCAGCAGCCAAGGAGGGACCCAGTACTTC. Its protein product is CASSQGGTQYF.

This clonotype appeared a single time. A junction end diverges from the germline sequence, so it may reflect a read error. Here the CDR3 reads CAIRRDRDRDYGCTF. DNA for the CDR3: TGTGCCATCAGGAGGGACAGGGATCGAGACTATGGCTGCACCTTC. This chain uses TRBV10-3 with TRBJ1-2, with TRBD1 matching over 9 bases. CDR3 length equals 15 residues. Germline CDR1 reads ENHRY; CDR2 reads SYGVKD.

The table lists this clonotype with a few counts. The chain joins TRBV28 to TRBJ2-1; no reliable D call. V gave up 9 bases and J gave up 1 base, with 19 bases separating them. This CDR3 is built from 16 residues. The germline V gene encodes CDR1 MDHEN and CDR2 SYDVKM. CDR3 bases: TGTGCCAGACGCAGCCTAACAACACTATCCTACAATGAGCAGTTCTTC. This gives the protein CARRSLTTLSYNEQFF. The variable domain in full, completed from reference TRBV28 and TRBJ2-1, reads DVKVTQSSRYLVKRTGEKVFLECVQDMDHENMFWYRQDPGLGLRLIYFSYDVKMKEKGDIPEGYSVSREKKERFSLILESASTNQTSMYLCARRSLTTLSYNEQFFGPGTRLTVL.

The rearrangement links TRBV7-2 to TRBJ2-2; D gene uncertain. The germline CDR1 and CDR2 sequences are SGHTA and FQGNSA. There are 15 residues in the CDR3. V gave up 1 base and J gave up 1 base, with 7 bases separating them. CDR3 DNA sequence: TGTGCCAGCAGCTTAGTTCCGGGGAACACCGGGGAGCTGTTTTTT. Its protein product is CASSLVPGNTGELFF.

The genes are TRBV6-6 and TRBJ2-5, with D possibly being TRBD2 (5 bases). CDR3 length: 15 amino acids. The germline gives CDR1 MNHNY, CDR2 SVGAGI (reference sequence). The V end was cut by 2 bases, the J end by 8 bases, with 18 bases between. This chain's CDR3 is CASSYRNDGGNTQYF. In DNA, the CDR3 is TGTGCCAGCAGTTACCGAAATGACGGAGGTAATACCCAGTACTTC.

The chain is built from TRBV29-1 and TRBJ2-1; TRBD2 might be the D (6 bases). CDR3 length equals 13 residues. V was pared by 6 bases and J by 2 bases, with 11 bases between. The germline V gene has CDR1 SQVTM and CDR2 ANQGSEA. The CDR3 region is CSVGPGAYNEQFF. CDR3 DNA sequence: TGCAGCGTGGGACCGGGAGCCTACAATGAGCAGTTCTTC.

V and J are TRBV21-1 and TRBJ2-3. TRBV21-1 is a listed pseudogene. This CDR3 comprises 14 residues. CDR3 in DNA: TGTGCCAGCAGCAAAGTTAAAGGGTCAGATACGCAGTATTTT. It encodes CASSKVKGSDTQYF.

The chain carries TRBV19 and TRBJ1-4; TRBD1 might be the D (5 bases). The CDR3 is made up of 15 amino acids. The V gene lost 4 bases and the J gene lost 7 bases, with 16 bases spanning the gap. CDR1 and CDR2 (germline): LNHDA, SQIVND (reference sequence). In DNA form, the CDR3 reads TGTGCCAGTAGTACCCCAGGGAAGGAAAGTGAAAAACTGTTTTTT. Its translation: CASSTPGKESEKLFF. The entire variable domain, with the rest obtained from reference TRBV19 and TRBJ1-4, is as follows: DGGITQSPKYLFRKEGQNVTLSCEQNLNHDAMYWYRQDPGQGLRLIYYSQIVNDFQKGDIAEGYSVSREKKESFPLTVTSAQKNPTAFYLCASSTPGKESEKLFFGSGTQLSVL.